This T cell receptor beta chain came from a study of PD-1 blockade in classical Hodgkin lymphoma. On this clone: Antigen: not known.

General observations from the study: Newly diagnosed and completely responding patients shared comparable baseline diversity. After ASCT, patients who started nivolumab under 1 year later were excluded. CD4+ TCR diversity climbed significantly by C4D1, unlike CD8+ TCR diversity.

Autologous stem cell transplantation was followed by relapse in every patient, and brentuximab vedotin exposure varied. The assay was immunoSEQ multiplex PCR, and TCRdb's table has in-frame clones only and misses some. The sample has over 35,000 clones, about nine tenths seen once. Material: peripheral blood mononuclear cells (PBMCs), obtained at baseline. The TCR originated in a human donor with classical Hodgkin lymphoma.

In nucleotides, the CDR3 is TGTGCCAGTAGTATTGGGGGACTCTGGGGCTACGAGCAGTACTTC. Its protein is CASSIGGLWGYEQYF. This rearrangement joins TRBV19 to TRBJ2-7; weak D call: TRBD2 (6 bases). The CDR3 sequence is 15 residues long. The V and J ends lost 3 bases and 3 bases respectively, with 15 bases between them. The germline gives CDR1 LNHDA, CDR2 SQIVND (reference sequence).